A single sample is the source of the 30 T cell receptor beta chains below, sequenced in a study of shared clonotypes between healthy human individuals. Here immunoSEQ multiplex PCR was the method, and the copy in TCRdb shows in-frame clones only, minus some. The sample has approximately 620,000 clones, about 96% seen once. Material: naive CD4+ T cells sorted from blood. Subset in this sample: CD45RA+ positively selected. The receptor set was obtained from a woman in her 30s in good health.

The rearrangement uses TRBV7-8 and TRBJ2-1; no clear D. Trimming removed 5 bases from V and 4 bases from J, with 12 bases in between. The germline CDR1 and CDR2 sequences are SGHVS and FQNEAQ. This CDR3 is 14 amino acids long. CDR3 DNA sequence: TGTGCCAGCAGCACCTGGGGTGAGTACAATGAGCAGTTCTTC. It translates to CASSTWGEYNEQFF.

The J gene is TRBJ2-1, the V gene TRBV19; D is unclear. Trimming pared 3 bases from V and 6 bases from J, leaving 15 bases between. Germline V gives CDR1 LNHDA, CDR2 SQIVND (reference sequence). The CDR3 sequence is 15 residues long. For the CDR3, the DNA is TGTGCCAGTAGTATCTCGACGATAGCCCCCAATGAGCAGTTCTTC. Protein: CASSISTIAPNEQFF.

The rearrangement links TRBV7-9 to TRBJ2-7, with D perhaps TRBD1 (7 bases). CDR3 size: 15 residues. The V end was cut by 3 bases, the J end by 4 bases, with 16 bases between. In germline, CDR1 is SEHNR, CDR2 FQNEAQ (reference sequence). The CDR3 reads CASSFSGAGGYEQYF. The DNA for the CDR3 is TGTGCCAGCAGCTTTAGCGGCGCAGGGGGTTACGAGCAGTACTTC.

V and J are TRBV2 and TRBJ1-4; D unclear. The CDR3 spans 16 residues. Germline assignment: CDR1 SNHLY and CDR2 FYNNEI. The V gene lost 4 bases and the J gene lost 0 bases, with 12 bases spanning the gap. The CDR3: CASSVTAFATNEKLFF. CDR3 in DNA: TGTGCCAGCAGTGTGACGGCTTTTGCAACTAATGAAAAACTGTTTTTT.

The V and J genes are TRBV18 and TRBJ2-3; TRBD2 agrees at 9 bases. The CDR3 is 16 residues long. Trimming cost V 2 bases and J 6 bases; bases outside gene matches: 9. Looked up from germline, CDR1 is KGHSH and CDR2 is LQKENI. CDR3 protein: CASSPSSGRTRDTQYF. The CDR3 DNA sequence: TGTGCCAGCTCACCATCGAGCGGGAGGACACGGGATACGCAGTATTTT.

The chain couples TRBV11-2 to TRBJ2-7; TRBD1 aligns across 7 bases. The CDR3 contains 14 residues. V shed 2 bases and J 5 bases; nucleotides not matched to a gene: 6. Germline V gene lookup returns CDR1 SGHAT and CDR2 FQNNGV. CDR3 nucleotide sequence: TGTGCCAGCAGCTTATACAGGGGCATGAACGAGCAGTACTTC. This gives the protein CASSLYRGMNEQYF.

The V and J genes are TRBV11-2 and TRBJ2-3; D gene unclear. CDR1 is SGHAT and CDR2 is FQNNGV in the germline V gene. The CDR3 has 12 residues. Trimming removed 7 bases at V and 6 bases at J, with 11 bases between. CDR3 sequence (DNA): TGTGCCAGCAAAAAGGAATCTGATACGCAGTATTTT. Translating it yields CASKKESDTQYF.

The chain links TRBV5-4 to TRBJ1-2, with D unclear. Germline V gene sequence: CDR1 SGHNT, CDR2 YYREEE (reference sequence). The CDR3 runs 14 residues. The V end was cut by 3 bases, the J end by 2 bases, with 11 bases between. The CDR3 is CASSWGTENYGYTF. The CDR3 nucleotides read TGTGCCAGCAGCTGGGGAACAGAAAACTATGGCTACACCTTC.

J is TRBJ1-5 and V is TRBV19; perhaps TRBD1 as D (6 bases). The CDR3 is made up of 16 amino acids. V lost 5 bases and J lost 5, with 19 bases in between. In germline, CDR1 is LNHDA, CDR2 SQIVND (reference sequence). CDR3 sequence (DNA): TGTGCCAGTAGTTCTCAAGCCAGGGGTATGTATCAGCCCCAGCATTTT. It specifies CASSSQARGMYQPQHF.

As to this clone: Sequence at one end of the junction differs from germline and may be a read error. The chain is built from TRBV6-1 and TRBJ2-5; TRBD2 aligns across 12 bases. Germline V gives CDR1 MNHNS, CDR2 SASEGT. CDR3 length equals 17 residues. The CDR3 DNA follows: TGTGCCAGCAGGGAAGGACTAGCGGGGCCACGGGGGGAGACCCAGTACTTC. Translation gives CASREGLAGPRGETQYF.

V gene TRBV9 combines with J gene TRBJ2-5; TRBD2 matches at 9 bases. The CDR3 has 16 residues. Unmatched junction bases numbered 8, after V lost 0 bases and J lost 5 bases. Germline-derived CDR1 and CDR2 are SGDLS and YYNGEE. DNA for the CDR3: TGTGCCAGCAGCGTAGTCCCTAGCGGGAACGGGGAGACCCAGTACTTC. Translating gives CASSVVPSGNGETQYF.

The chain joins TRBV14 to TRBJ1-1; TRBD1 might be the D (6 bases). CDR3 length equals 17 residues. Germline assignment: CDR1 SGHDN and CDR2 FVKESK. Trimming left V 6 bases short and J 1 base short, with 21 bases between. The CDR3 spells CASSPVTGGITNTEAFF. CDR3 sequence (DNA): TGTGCCAGCAGTCCCGTGACAGGCGGAATAACGAACACTGAAGCTTTCTTT.

V gene TRBV14 combines with J gene TRBJ2-7; TRBD2 might be the D (6 bases). The CDR3 is made up of 15 amino acids. Trimming removed 2 bases from V and 0 bases from J, with 11 bases in between. Germline CDR1 SGHDN, CDR2 FVKESK. CDR3 residues: CASSQPGLSSYEQYF. CDR3 coding DNA: TGTGCCAGCAGCCAACCGGGACTCTCCTCCTACGAGCAGTACTTC. Variable domain in full (rest from reference TRBV14 and TRBJ2-7): EAGVTQFPSHSVIEKGQTVTLRCDPISGHDNLYWYRRVMGKEIKFLLHFVKESKQDESGMPNNRFLAERTGGTYSTLKVQPAELEDSGVYFCASSQPGLSSYEQYFGPGTRLTVT.

The V and J genes are TRBV6-6 and TRBJ2-2, with TRBD2 matching 8 bases. V dropped 7 bases and J dropped 3; count of bases not matched to a gene: 4. This CDR3 is built from 14 residues. CDR1 is MNHNY and CDR2 is SVGAGI in the germline V gene (reference sequence). This CDR3 is CASTAGRDTGELFF. The CDR3 nucleotides read TGTGCCAGCACAGCCGGGAGGGACACCGGGGAGCTGTTTTTT.

The chain uses TRBV29-1 and TRBJ2-5; D gene uncertain. Trimming cost V 3 bases and J 2 bases, with 7 bases left between them. The CDR3 runs 12 residues. The germline gives CDR1 SQVTM, CDR2 ANQGSEA. The CDR3 protein is CSVEMGQETQYF. The CDR3 DNA sequence: TGCAGCGTTGAGATGGGGCAAGAGACCCAGTACTTC.

The chain recombines TRBV5-1 with TRBJ2-7, with D unresolved. Trimming left V 0 bases short and J 5 bases short, with 12 bases between. Germline lookup yields CDR1 SGHRS and CDR2 YFSETQ. The CDR3 is 14 amino acids. The chain's CDR3 is CASSLGVFRNEQYF. The CDR3 DNA sequence: TGCGCCAGCAGCTTGGGGGTTTTTCGGAACGAGCAGTACTTC.

The chain couples TRBV27 to TRBJ2-3, with D possibly being TRBD1 or TRBD2 (6 bases each). The CDR3 has 16 residues. Trimming took 6 bases from V and 4 from J, leaving 20 bases between them. Germline loops: CDR1 MNHEY, CDR2 SMNVEV (reference sequence). CDR3 sequence (DNA): TGTGCCAGCAGGCCCCTCCCCCGGGGGCGTTCAGATACGCAGTATTTT. Translating gives CASRPLPRGRSDTQYF.

This chain links TRBV9 with TRBJ1-1; no reliable D call. From germline, CDR1 is SGDLS and CDR2 YYNGEE. The CDR3 consists of 14 residues. Trimming stripped 4 bases from V and 3 bases from J, with 13 bases between. This CDR3 is CASSPNVQYTEAFF. The CDR3 DNA sequence: TGTGCCAGCAGCCCCAATGTGCAGTACACTGAAGCTTTCTTT.

This chain connects TRBV28 to TRBJ1-4; no definite D call. The CDR3 totals 13 residues. CDR1 is MDHEN, CDR2 SYDVKM, per germline. V was trimmed by 4 bases and J by 6 bases, leaving 9 bases between them. Here the CDR3 reads CASSYRMDEKLFF. The DNA of the CDR3 is TGTGCCAGCAGTTACCGAATGGATGAAAAACTGTTTTTT.

The V gene is TRBV7-2, the J gene TRBJ2-7; D remains ambiguous. Germline V CDR1 and CDR2: SGHTA, FQGNSA. CDR3 length equals 12 residues. The V end was cut by 5 bases, the J end by 3 bases, with 8 bases between. CDR3: CASSTGHYEQYF. The CDR3 nucleotides are TGTGCCAGCAGCACCGGGCACTACGAGCAGTACTTC.

This clone came up once. The chain carries TRBV15 and TRBJ1-1; the match to TRBD1 covers 11 bases. J gave up 7 bases and V 0 bases, and 7 bases lay outside the gene matches. Germline V lookup: CDR1 LNHNV, CDR2 YYDKDF (reference sequence). CDR3 size: 16 residues. The CDR3 DNA reads TGTGCCACCAGCAGAGATTCCGGGACAGGGGGTGTTGAAGCTTTCTTT. This translates into CATSRDSGTGGVEAFF.

In DNA form, the CDR3 reads TGTGCCAGCAGTTTAAGGGGCCTAGGGACAATTGATTCACCCCTCCACTTT. Translation: CASSLRGLGTIDSPLHF. This chain connects TRBV27 to TRBJ1-6; possible D gene TRBD1, 6 bases. From germline, CDR1 is MNHEY and CDR2 SMNVEV (reference sequence). The CDR3 is made up of 17 amino acids. V was shortened by 2 bases and J by 8 bases, with 19 bases between the two germline ends.

The genes are TRBV4-1 and TRBJ2-1; D may be TRBD2 (6 bases). V lost 0 bases, J lost 9 bases, and 9 bases lay in between. The CDR3 spans 13 residues. Looked up from germline, CDR1 is MGHRA and CDR2 is YSYEKL. CDR3 DNA sequence: TGCGCCAGCAGCCAAGACGGGGGATTTGAGCAGTTCTTC. Encoded protein: CASSQDGGFEQFF.

The V and J genes are TRBV27 and TRBJ2-1; tentative D call: TRBD2 (6 bases). The CDR3 extends over 12 amino acids. From germline, CDR1 is MNHEY and CDR2 SMNVEV (reference sequence). Trimming took 8 bases from V and 6 from J, leaving 11 bases between them. The CDR3 loop reads CASQTRFNEQFF. CDR3 coding DNA: TGTGCCAGCCAGACTAGGTTCAATGAGCAGTTCTTC.

This chain links TRBV14 with TRBJ2-7; D remains ambiguous. CDR3 length equals 16 residues. The germline gives CDR1 SGHDN, CDR2 FVKESK. Deletions cut 0 bases from V and 6 bases from J, with 18 bases between. This CDR3 is CASSQDRQALGVEQYF. DNA of the CDR3: TGTGCCAGCAGCCAAGATCGGCAGGCCCTAGGTGTCGAGCAGTACTTC.

The rearrangement joins TRBV12-5 to TRBJ1-1, with 7 positions matching TRBD1. J was trimmed by 6 bases and V by 9 bases; bases with no gene match: 4. The CDR3 loop spans 11 amino acids. Germline CDR1 and CDR2: LGHNT and FRNRAP. The CDR3 sequence is CARQGFAEAFF. The CDR3 DNA sequence: TGTGCTAGACAGGGGTTCGCTGAAGCTTTCTTT.

The chain carries TRBV18 and TRBJ2-1; no clear D. Germline lookup yields CDR1 KGHSH and CDR2 LQKENI. This CDR3 has 13 residues. V was trimmed by 2 bases and J by 4 bases, leaving 6 bases between them. The CDR3 loop is CASSPNGYNEQFF. Here the CDR3 DNA reads TGTGCCAGCTCACCAAACGGATACAATGAGCAGTTCTTC.

The rearrangement uses TRBV27 and TRBJ1-2; 10 bases map to TRBD1. Losses at the gene ends were 8 bases for V and 7 bases for J; bases not matched to a gene: 16. Per the germline V gene, CDR1 is MNHEY and CDR2 is SMNVEV (reference sequence). This CDR3 is built from 16 residues. This chain's CDR3 is CASCPSGTGVSSGYTF. The CDR3 DNA follows: TGTGCCAGCTGTCCCTCCGGGACAGGGGTGTCATCTGGCTACACCTTC.

The CDR3, as DNA: TGTGCCAGCAGCGTAGGGCTAAAAGAGACCCAGTACTTC. The encoded protein is CASSVGLKETQYF. This chain joins TRBV9 and TRBJ2-5; no reliable D call. The ends were cut back, 0 bases at V and 3 bases at J, with 6 bases in the middle. The CDR3 length is 13 residues. In germline, CDR1 is SGDLS, CDR2 YYNGEE.

The rearrangement uses TRBV5-6 and TRBJ2-5; D gene uncertain. The DNA matches TRBJ2-7 better at its end, which makes the J call doubtful. Germline V lookup: CDR1 SGHDT, CDR2 YYEEEE. The CDR3 runs 16 residues. The CDR3 DNA reads TGTGCCAGCAGCCGAACCCTTGGATCGTTAGCCTACGAGCAGTACTTC. It codes for CASSRTLGSLAYEQYF.